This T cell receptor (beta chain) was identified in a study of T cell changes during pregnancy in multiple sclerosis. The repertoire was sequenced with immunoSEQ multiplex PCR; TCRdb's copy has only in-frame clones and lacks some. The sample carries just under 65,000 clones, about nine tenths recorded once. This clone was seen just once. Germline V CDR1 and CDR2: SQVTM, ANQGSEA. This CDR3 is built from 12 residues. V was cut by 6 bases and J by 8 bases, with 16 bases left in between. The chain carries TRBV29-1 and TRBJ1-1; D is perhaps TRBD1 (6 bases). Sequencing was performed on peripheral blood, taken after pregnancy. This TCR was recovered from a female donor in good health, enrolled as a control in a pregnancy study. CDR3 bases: TGCAGCGTAGAATACAGGGCAGCCGAAGCTTTCTTT. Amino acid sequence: CSVEYRAAEAFF.